One sample yielded the 25 T cell receptor beta chains listed below, sequenced in a study of cytomegalovirus exposure and HLA in healthy donors. The PCR had 60 Vbeta and 13 Jbeta primers. Data came from immunoSEQ multiplex PCR; TCRdb stores just in-frame clones and leaves some out. The sample yields around 94,000 clones, roughly 84% seen once. Source material: PBMCs. The receptors here all came from a man between 18 and 29 years old in good health and CMV-seronegative.

The chain's CDR3 is CASSFSAVSGIKGEQYF. DNA for the CDR3: TGTGCCAGCAGCTTCTCAGCAGTAAGCGGGATAAAGGGCGAGCAGTACTTC. J is TRBJ2-7 and V is TRBV7-9; 7 bases match TRBD2. Per germline, CDR1 SEHNR and CDR2 FQNEAQ (reference sequence). CDR3 length equals 17 residues. V lost 3 bases to trimming and J lost 6 bases; unmatched junction nucleotides: 17. Drawing the rest from reference TRBV7-9 and TRBJ2-7, the complete variable domain is DTGVSQNPRHKITKRGQNVTFRCDPISEHNRLYWYRQTLGQGPEFLTYFQNEAQLEKSRLLSDRFSAERPKGSFSTLEIQRTEQGDSAMYLCASSFSAVSGIKGEQYFGPGTRLTVT.

This clone was seen more than once but under ten times. The rearrangement uses TRBV28 and TRBJ2-4, with 7 bases identical to TRBD1. V gave up 10 bases and J gave up 0 bases; unmatched junction bases: 15. Germline-derived CDR1 and CDR2 are MDHEN and SYDVKM. The CDR3 extends over 17 amino acids. This chain's CDR3 is CANDSGTVKLAKNIQYF. The CDR3 DNA reads as TGTGCCAACGATTCTGGGACAGTGAAACTAGCCAAAAACATTCAGTACTTC.

The J gene is TRBJ1-5, the V gene TRBV2, with 8 bases fitting TRBD1. Germline V gene lookup returns CDR1 SNHLY and CDR2 FYNNEI. There are 15 residues in the CDR3. V lost 3 bases to trimming and J lost 3 bases; unmatched junction nucleotides: 4. CDR3 DNA sequence: TGTGCCAGCAGTGAGGGACAGGCAGCCAATCAGCCCCAGCATTTT. Its protein product is CASSEGQAANQPQHF.

This clone was found once. CDR3 protein: CASSQAQGAYNEQFF. The DNA of the CDR3 is TGTGCCAGCAGCCAAGCACAGGGAGCCTACAATGAGCAGTTCTTC. The chain couples TRBV14 to TRBJ2-1; tentative D call: TRBD1 (6 bases). This CDR3 spans 15 amino acids. Trimming removed 1 base at V and 2 bases at J, with 9 bases between. Looked up from germline, CDR1 is SGHDN and CDR2 is FVKESK.

The chain employs TRBV28 and TRBJ1-4; TRBD1 matches 8 bases. The CDR3 is made up of 16 amino acids. Germline CDR1 and CDR2: MDHEN and SYDVKM. J gave up 4 bases and V 3 bases, and 7 bases lay outside the gene matches. In nucleotides, the CDR3 is TGTGCCAGCAGTTTGCGAGGACAGGGCTTTAATGAAAAACTGTTTTTT. Translation: CASSLRGQGFNEKLFF.

The chain combines TRBV11-3 with TRBJ2-7, with 11 positions matching TRBD2. This CDR3 contains 16 residues. Germline assignment: CDR1 SGHNT and CDR2 YENEEA. The V segment lost 1 base and the J segment 2 bases; nucleotides outside the gene matches: 4. The CDR3 is CASSLAGTSGTYEQYF. CDR3 sequence (DNA): TGTGCCAGCAGCTTAGCTGGGACTAGCGGCACCTACGAGCAGTACTTC. Full variable domain (outside the CDR3, taken from reference TRBV11-3 and TRBJ2-7): EAGVVQSPRYKIIEKKQPVAFWCNPISGHNTLYWYLQNLGQGPELLIRYENEEAVDDSQLPKDRFSAERLKGVDSTLKIQPAELGDSAVYLCASSLAGTSGTYEQYFGPGTRLTVT.

The chain uses TRBV7-2 and TRBJ1-1; the D gene is possibly TRBD1 (5 bases). CDR1 is SGHTA, CDR2 FQGNSA, per germline. CDR3 length: 15 amino acids. V was trimmed by 2 bases and J by 1 base, leaving 11 bases between them. The CDR3 sequence is CASSLFWGGNTEAFF. In DNA, the CDR3 is TGTGCCAGCAGCTTATTCTGGGGGGGGAACACTGAAGCTTTCTTT.

This chain links TRBV19 with TRBJ1-2; D is unclear. Germline CDR1 and CDR2: LNHDA and SQIVND (reference sequence). Trimming removed 7 bases from V and 7 bases from J, with 19 bases in between. The CDR3 consists of 14 residues. CDR3 DNA: TGTGCCAGTATACCCAGCGGAACTCTAGCTGGCTACACCTTC. It codes for CASIPSGTLAGYTF.

As to this clone: The junction and the germline gene differ at one end; a read error may be behind it. The V call is TRBV6-5, the J call TRBJ2-1; D remains ambiguous. Germline CDR1 MNHEY, CDR2 SVGAGI. CDR3 length equals 12 residues. CDR3 sequence reads: CACSFRMSEQFF. CDR3 nucleotides: TGTGCCTGCAGTTTCAGGATGAGTGAGCAGTTCTTC.

The chain employs TRBV30 and TRBJ2-7; 12 positions agree with TRBD2. V shed 4 bases, J shed 3 bases, and the junction held 7 bases outside the gene matches. The V gene's germline CDR1 is GTSNPN and CDR2 SVGIG (reference sequence). The CDR3 length is 15 residues. The CDR3 DNA reads as TGTGCCTGGAAATCTAGCGGGAGGGCTGACTACGAGCAGTACTTC. Translation gives CAWKSSGRADYEQYF.

The chain employs TRBV10-3 and TRBJ1-5, with D uncertain. The V gene's germline CDR1 is ENHRY and CDR2 SYGVKD. The V end lost 2 bases, the J end lost 6 bases, and 11 bases lay between the germline ends. The CDR3 sequence is 14 residues long. CDR3 bases: TGTGCCATCAGTGAGGAGGCATCGGGTCAGCCCCAGCATTTT. Translated: CAISEEASGQPQHF.

The chain carries TRBV19 and TRBJ1-5, with D maybe TRBD1 (6 bases). The germline CDR1 and CDR2 sequences are LNHDA and SQIVND (reference sequence). The V and J ends lost 0 bases and 0 bases respectively, with 15 bases between them. This CDR3 is built from 18 residues. DNA for the CDR3: TGTGCCAGTAGTATAGAGCCGGGACACGGCAATAGCAATCAGCCCCAGCATTTT. Its protein is CASSIEPGHGNSNQPQHF.

The CDR3 region has the DNA TGTGCCAGCAGCTCCGCCTTAGCTCGCACCGGGGAGCTGTTTTTT. Residues: CASSSALARTGELFF. This chain uses TRBV7-9 with TRBJ2-2; D gene unclear. Looked up from germline, CDR1 is SEHNR and CDR2 is FQNEAQ (reference sequence). The CDR3 has 15 amino acids. V lost 4 bases and J lost 4, with 13 bases in between. Full variable domain (outside the CDR3, taken from reference TRBV7-9 and TRBJ2-2): DTGVSQNPRHKITKRGQNVTFRCDPISEHNRLYWYRQTLGQGPEFLTYFQNEAQLEKSRLLSDRFSAERPKGSFSTLEIQRTEQGDSAMYLCASSSALARTGELFFGEGSRLTVL.

The chain links TRBV11-2 to TRBJ2-7, with D perhaps TRBD1 (5 bases). In germline, CDR1 is SGHAT, CDR2 FQNNGV. Deletions cut 5 bases from V and 3 bases from J, with 14 bases between. The CDR3 is 14 amino acids. DNA for the CDR3: TGTGCCAGCAGCACGAGCAGGGTCGGCTACGAGCAGTACTTC. Amino acid sequence: CASSTSRVGYEQYF. Using reference TRBV11-2 and TRBJ2-7 for the parts outside the CDR3, the full variable domain is EAGVAQSPRYKIIEKRQSVAFWCNPISGHATLYWYQQILGQGPKLLIQFQNNGVVDDSQLPKDRFSAERLKGVDSTLKIQPAKLEDSAVYLCASSTSRVGYEQYFGPGTRLTVT.

The V and J genes are TRBV9 and TRBJ1-2, with D unresolved. Trimming took off 0 bases at V and 8 bases at J, with 11 bases between the two ends. Germline V gene sequence: CDR1 SGDLS, CDR2 YYNGEE. This CDR3 comprises 13 residues. CDR3 sequence (DNA): TGTGCCAGCAGCGTAGATCCGACCGGGGGCTACACCTTC. Its translation: CASSVDPTGGYTF.

The chain carries TRBV4-3 and TRBJ2-2; D remains unclear. Germline V gene sequence: CDR1 LGHNA, CDR2 YSLEER. The germline V and J ends were trimmed by 0 bases and 7 bases, with 9 bases remaining between them. There are 14 residues in the CDR3. The CDR3 bases are TGCGCCAGCAGCCAAGATCTTGGGCGCGGGGAGCTGTTTTTT. Its protein product is CASSQDLGRGELFF.

The chain has TRBV7-3 and TRBJ1-5; D unclear. Germline CDR1 and CDR2: SGHTA and FQGTGA. Trimming removed 5 bases at V and 6 bases at J, with 14 bases between. The CDR3 covers 14 residues. The CDR3 nucleotides read TGTGCCAGCAGCCGCACCCACTACGGTCAGCCCCAGCATTTT. Amino acid sequence: CASSRTHYGQPQHF.

Here the CDR3 reads CASSPGGWRDHAEAFF. CDR3 nucleotide sequence: TGTGCCAGCTCACCGGGAGGGTGGAGGGATCATGCTGAAGCTTTCTTT. The rearrangement joins TRBV18 to TRBJ1-1; D not certain. The germline CDR1 and CDR2 sequences are KGHSH and LQKENI. The V gene lost 3 bases and the J gene lost 6 bases, with 20 bases spanning the gap. The CDR3 contains 16 residues.

The gene calls are TRBV20-1 and TRBJ2-1, with D unclear. Looked up from germline, CDR1 is DFQATT and CDR2 is SNEGSKA (reference sequence). The CDR3 extends over 11 amino acids. Trimming cost V 8 bases and J 7 bases, with 12 bases left between them. CDR3 in amino acids: CSPSLGNEQFF. Written as DNA, the CDR3 is TGCAGTCCCAGCCTAGGAAATGAGCAGTTCTTC.

This chain uses TRBV6-5 with TRBJ2-7; 15 bases align to TRBD2. This CDR3 is 16 amino acids long. V shed 2 bases, J shed 4 bases, and the junction held 3 bases outside the gene matches. Germline V gene data show CDR1 as MNHEY and CDR2 as SVGAGI. The DNA of the CDR3 is TGTGCCAGCAGTTACACGGGACTAGCGGGAGGTTACGAGCAGTACTTC. It specifies CASSYTGLAGGYEQYF.

With respect to this clone: One end of the junction is discordant with germline, which a read error may explain. J is TRBJ2-6 and V is TRBV27; 11 nucleotides agree with TRBD2. This CDR3 comprises 19 residues. Looked up from germline, CDR1 is MNHEY and CDR2 is SMNVEV (reference sequence). CDR3 DNA: TGTGCCAGCAGTCTCCGGACTAGCGGGTTTCCCTCTGAGGCCAACGTCCTGACTTTC. Amino acids: CASSLRTSGFPSEANVLTF.

Only a few counts were recorded for this clone. The V and J genes are TRBV6-1 and TRBJ2-4, with TRBD2 as a possible D gene (5 bases). Germline V gene lookup returns CDR1 MNHNS and CDR2 SASEGT. V lost 2 bases, J lost 8 bases, and 16 bases lay in between. This CDR3 region has 15 residues. Here the CDR3 DNA reads TGTGCCAGCAGTGAACCGTGGACTCTGAGGGACATTCAGTACTTC. Translating gives CASSEPWTLRDIQYF.

The chain carries TRBV4-1 and TRBJ2-5; 11 bases match TRBD2. This CDR3 contains 16 residues. V lost 0 bases, J lost 5 bases, and 5 bases stayed unmatched. Germline CDR1 is MGHRA and CDR2 is YSYEKL. CDR3 sequence (DNA): TGCGCCAGCAGCCAAGAGGTAGCGGGAGGGGGGGAGACCCAGTACTTC. Residues: CASSQEVAGGGETQYF.

This clone was counted a single time. The chain is built from TRBV2 and TRBJ2-1, with unresolved D. V lost 6 bases and J 1 base, leaving 13 bases between the germline ends. CDR1 and CDR2 (germline): SNHLY, FYNNEI. This CDR3 comprises 15 residues. CDR3 nucleotide sequence: TGTGCCAGCAGGTATGAGACAAGTTCCTACAATGAGCAGTTCTTC. This translates into CASRYETSSYNEQFF. Full variable domain (rest looked up from reference TRBV2 and TRBJ2-1): EPEVTQTPSHQVTQMGQEVILRCVPISNHLYFYWYRQILGQKVEFLVSFYNNEISEKSEIFDDQFSVERPDGSNFTLKIRSTKLEDSAMYFCASRYETSSYNEQFFGPGTRLTVL.

This rearrangement joins TRBV10-3 to TRBJ2-5; possibly TRBD2 for D (5 bases). Trimming removed 6 bases at V and 5 bases at J, with 22 bases between. Germline-derived CDR1 and CDR2 are ENHRY and SYGVKD. This CDR3 spans 16 amino acids. In DNA, the CDR3 is TGTGCCATCAGCCCAACCGGGCTAGCCCTGGGGGAGACCCAGTACTTC. This codes for CAISPTGLALGETQYF.